Detailed here is one T cell receptor beta chain. The germline gene is not matched at one end of the junction; a read error may be the cause. This sample was included in a study of blood T cell repertoires in COVID-19. Background on the study: Acute-phase and convalescent COVID-19 samples originated in the United States, Italy and Spain. Sources were T cells, B-cell-depleted T cells, or PBMCs; the material itself was cDNA or gDNA.

The authors' processing: Nucleated cell counts were estimated from reference gene primer amplification. Assay used: immunoSEQ multiplex PCR; TCRdb lists only in-frame clones, some missing. The V and J calls and the clone size are those of that table, but D and trimming were determined from the DNA. The table shows about 190,000 clones, with approximately 79% occurring only once. Sequenced sample: peripheral blood. This clonotype originated in a man younger than 45 with active or convalescent COVID-19.

Here the CDR3 DNA reads TGTGCCAGCACCTTGGCTTCGGGGTACCAAGAGACCCAGTACTTC. As protein: CASTLASGYQETQYF. The rearrangement uses TRBV5-5 and TRBJ2-5, with D tentatively TRBD2 (5 bases). Germline assignment: CDR1 SGHKS and CDR2 YYEKEE (reference sequence). CDR3 size: 15 residues.